The T cell receptor beta chain described here comes from a study of post-analysis software for immune sequencing data. Study-level background: The patients showed relapsing-remitting, secondary progressive and progressive-relapsing multiple sclerosis courses. Findings and caveats of the study: Comparison with controls showed significantly lower normalized Chao1 diversity in multiple sclerosis patients. Compared with controls, patients had more of roughly five TRBV segments, including TRBV5-6, TRBV5-1 and TRBV20-1. Those samples that were prepared in the same batch co-clustered strongly by F measure.

Presence of unique molecular identifiers characterized the TCR beta cDNA libraries. MiXCR, run by TCRdb on the PCR reads, gives a single entry per CDR3 protein. Among 650,000 to 850,000 distinct CDR3 sequences listed, about half were seen once. The CDR3 spans 13 residues. The V end lost 9 bases, the J end lost 2 bases, and 14 bases lay between the germline ends. Germline V lookup: CDR1 SGHTA, CDR2 FQGNSA. This clonotype appeared a few times. Antigen: not known. The TCR was taken from a girl aged 5-17 years with multiple sclerosis. The sample comprised blood. The chain joins TRBV7-2 to TRBJ2-7; D gene unclear. The CDR3 DNA sequence: TGTGCCAGTAGGATGCACGCTGCCTACGAGCAGTACTTC. Its translation: CASRMHAAYEQYF.